The next 6 T cell receptor beta chains were all read from a single sample in a study of blood T cell repertoires in COVID-19. Here immunoSEQ multiplex PCR was the method, and the copy in TCRdb shows in-frame clones only, minus some. The top ten clones hold around a third of a sample with around 16,000 clones, less than 80% of them seen once. The sample was peripheral blood. The source of these receptors is a man between 65 and 85 years old with active or convalescent COVID-19.

The V call is TRBV11-2, the J call TRBJ2-3, with 12 bases matching TRBD1. The CDR3 length is 18 residues. CDR1 SGHAT and CDR2 FQNNGV come from the germline V gene. V shed 0 bases and J 2 bases; nucleotides not matched to a gene: 6. The chain's CDR3 is CASSLDQGTGGPTDTQYF. The CDR3 DNA reads as TGTGCCAGCAGCTTAGATCAAGGGACAGGGGGCCCCACAGATACGCAGTATTTT.

The rearrangement joins TRBV18 to TRBJ2-4; D is perhaps TRBD2 (6 bases). The V and J ends lost 0 bases and 7 bases respectively, with 13 bases between them. Looked up from germline, CDR1 is KGHSH and CDR2 is LQKENI. CDR3 length equals 15 residues. The CDR3 bases are TGTGCCAGCTCACCACCGATGCGGGGTGGGAACATTCAGTACTTC. It yields the protein CASSPPMRGGNIQYF.

This chain links TRBV28 with TRBJ2-7; TRBD1 might be the D (6 bases). V gave up 4 bases and J gave up 3 bases, with 19 bases separating them. Germline V gives CDR1 MDHEN, CDR2 SYDVKM. The CDR3 consists of 16 residues. The CDR3 DNA reads TGTGCCAGCAGTTCACCCATCCGGCAGGGGAGCTACGAGCAGTACTTC. It specifies CASSSPIRQGSYEQYF.

The chain couples TRBV29-1 to TRBJ2-5; D is possibly TRBD2 (6 bases). The CDR3 is 15 amino acids. Germline V CDR1 and CDR2: SQVTM, ANQGSEA. The ends were cut back, 6 bases at V and 0 bases at J, with 17 bases in the middle. The CDR3 protein is CSVAPIGGNQETQYF. The CDR3 DNA follows: TGCAGCGTGGCCCCGATTGGCGGGAACCAAGAGACCCAGTACTTC.

The chain joins TRBV2 to TRBJ1-1; D is uncertain. Trimming took off 2 bases at V and 6 bases at J, with 16 bases between the two ends. Germline CDR1 is SNHLY and CDR2 is FYNNEI. This CDR3 comprises 15 residues. For the CDR3, the DNA is TGTGCCAGCAGTGAATTAGAGGGCGGCTCGTCTGAAGCTTTCTTT. Protein: CASSELEGGSSEAFF.

A few counts support this clone. The V gene is TRBV7-8, the J gene TRBJ1-6; TRBD1 matches 9 bases. With V trimmed by 5 bases and J by 9 bases, 8 bases remained unmatched. Germline V gene lookup returns CDR1 SGHVS and CDR2 FQNEAQ. There are 15 residues in the CDR3. In DNA form, the CDR3 reads TGTGCCAGCAGCCCGTCGGGACAGGGAGGTTCACCCCTCCACTTT. Protein: CASSPSGQGGSPLHF.